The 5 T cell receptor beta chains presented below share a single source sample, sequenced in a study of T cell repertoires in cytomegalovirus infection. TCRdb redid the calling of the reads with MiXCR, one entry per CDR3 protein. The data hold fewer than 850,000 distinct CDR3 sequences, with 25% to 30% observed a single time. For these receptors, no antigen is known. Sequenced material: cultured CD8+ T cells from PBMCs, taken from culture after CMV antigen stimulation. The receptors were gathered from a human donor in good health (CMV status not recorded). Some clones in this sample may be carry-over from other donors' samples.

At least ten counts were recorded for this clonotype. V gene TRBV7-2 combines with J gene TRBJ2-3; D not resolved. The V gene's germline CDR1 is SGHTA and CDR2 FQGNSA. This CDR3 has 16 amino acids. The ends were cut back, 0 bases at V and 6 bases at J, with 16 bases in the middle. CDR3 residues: CASSLAPFAVVDTQYF. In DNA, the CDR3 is TGTGCCAGCAGCTTAGCCCCTTTCGCGGTAGTGGATACGCAGTATTTT. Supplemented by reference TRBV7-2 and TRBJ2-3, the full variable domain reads GAGVSQSPSNKVTEKGKDVELRCDPISGHTALYWYRQSLGQGLEFLIYFQGNSAPDKSGLPSDRFSAERTGGSVSTLTIQRTQQEDSAVYLCASSLAPFAVVDTQYFGPGTRLTVL.

CDR3 DNA sequence: TGTGCCAGCAGCCCAAGGGGGGGCTCGAACACCGGGGAGCTGTTTTTT. Its translation is CASSPRGGSNTGELFF. The chain employs TRBV12-3 or TRBV12-4 and TRBJ2-2, with D maybe TRBD2 (7 bases). This CDR3 spans 16 amino acids. Trimming took 6 bases from V and 0 from J, leaving 14 bases between them.

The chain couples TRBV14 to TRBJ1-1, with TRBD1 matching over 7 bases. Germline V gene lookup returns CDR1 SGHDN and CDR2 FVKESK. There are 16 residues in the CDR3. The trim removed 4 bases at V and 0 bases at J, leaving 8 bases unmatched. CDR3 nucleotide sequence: TGTGCCAGCAGCCGGACAGGTGTTACCCTGAACACTGAAGCTTTCTTT. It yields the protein CASSRTGVTLNTEAFF.

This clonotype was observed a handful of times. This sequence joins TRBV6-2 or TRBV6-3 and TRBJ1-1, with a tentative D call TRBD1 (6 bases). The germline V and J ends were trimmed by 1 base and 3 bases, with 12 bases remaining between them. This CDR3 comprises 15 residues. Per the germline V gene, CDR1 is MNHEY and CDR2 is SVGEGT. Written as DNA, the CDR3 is TGTGCCAGCAGTTACTTCGGGGGGCGAGACACTGAAGCTTTCTTT. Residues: CASSYFGGRDTEAFF.

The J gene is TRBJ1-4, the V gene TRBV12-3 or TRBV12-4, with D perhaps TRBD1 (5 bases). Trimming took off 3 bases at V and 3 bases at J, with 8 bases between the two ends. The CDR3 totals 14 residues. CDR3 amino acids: CASSFPRANEKLFF. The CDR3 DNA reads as TGTGCCAGCAGTTTCCCCAGGGCTAATGAAAAACTGTTTTTT.